Sequencing of this T cell receptor (beta chain) was carried out in a study of T cells in Graves' hyperthyroidism and ophthalmopathy. This clonotype was found a few times. This CDR3 is 18 amino acids long. CDR1 is SGHAT and CDR2 is FQNNGV in the germline V gene. The germline V and J ends were trimmed by 5 bases and 2 bases, with 22 bases remaining between them. From RNA transcripts, TCR beta CDR3 regions were amplified. When the TCR CDR3 underwent first-round RT-PCR, the HTBI primer set was used. A single record per CDR3 protein comes from TCRdb applying MiXCR to the multiplex PCR reads. This table has approximately 710,000 distinct CDR3 sequences, 17% appearing once.

Sequenced input: blood. The chain uses TRBV11-2 and TRBJ2-4; TRBD1 is a possible D gene (6 bases). This clonotype was sampled from a man aged 50-59 years with Graves' hyperthyroidism. CDR3 nucleotides: TGTGCCAGCAGCACGTCCCGGGACATTCGGGGTCCCAAAAACATTCAGTACTTC. Residues: CASSTSRDIRGPKNIQYF. Filled out from reference TRBV11-2 and TRBJ2-4, the complete variable domain reads EAGVAQSPRYKIIEKRQSVAFWCNPISGHATLYWYQQILGQGPKLLIQFQNNGVVDDSQLPKDRFSAERLKGVDSTLKIQPAKLEDSAVYLCASSTSRDIRGPKNIQYFGAGTRLSVL.